The subject of this entry is one TCR beta chain. Its antigen remains undetermined. No per-base quality is available; no much larger clone lies one base away. The immunoSEQ Assay, a bias-controlled multiplex PCR, was used to amplify TCRbeta CDR3 regions from genomic DNA. The original pipeline was this. Nucleated cell counts per sample were estimated from amplification of reference gene primers within the assay. To quantify the absolute abundance of each unique TCRbeta CDR3 rearrangement, sequence reads were collapsed and filtered. Productive Simpson clonality was computed per sample as the square root of Simpson's diversity index over productive rearrangements. TCRdb re-hosts the immuneACCESS table, in-frame sequences only. Its copies lack some clones; in the studies checked, an unresolved V gene accounts for under half of them, and the cause for the rest is not known. The V and J calls and the clone size are those of that table, but D and trimming were determined from the DNA. The sample has some 200,000 clones on record, about 80% of them singletons. Approximately 3% of the sample is taken by the ten largest.

The data derive from a study of blood T cell repertoires in COVID-19 (dated by TCRdb to the early 2020s). Context from the whole study: Samples covering the acute and convalescent phases of COVID-19 were provided by collaborators in the United States, Italy and Spain. The material from the prospective study consisted of cDNA or gDNA derived from T cells, B-cell-depleted T cells, or PBMCs. Subjects who had been exposed to COVID-19, were actively infected with it, or had recovered from it provided the deeply sampled blood TCRbeta repertoires that made up the dataset. The repertoires were made available in a free public database intended to serve as a resource for research on the immune response to SARS-CoV-2. Samples came from the ongoing ImmuneRACE study (first 160 participants) plus 1,254 subjects from 6 global collaborators. The sample metadata nearly always contained a de-identified subject ID, COVID-19 status, age in years and sex. HLA class I and class II types, where available, came from metadata supplied by the sample provider rather than from assay-based typing. General study outcomes and caveats: How much clinical and demographic metadata was included differed by source and by participant, and the metadata was provided uncurated.

Samples from volunteer blood donors who had recovered from COVID-19 were contributed by a second Seattle source. Each collaborating institution followed its own protocols to collect whole blood in K2EDTA tubes. Collaborator samples were shipped for TCRbeta analysis as frozen whole blood, isolated PBMCs, or DNA extracted from either sample type. The cysteine opens and the phenylalanine closes a CDR3 of 14 amino acids. Just CDR3 DNA is preserved here, 42 bases in frame from base 1. In the germline V gene (reference sequence), CDR1 corresponds to LGHDT and CDR2 to YNNKEL. V trim: 4 bases; J trim: 8 bases; unmatched bases: 9.

The rearranged segments are TRBV3-1 (or the pseudogene TRBV3-2) and TRBJ1-2, with 8 middle bases fitting TRBD1. Sequenced material: peripheral blood. This clonotype was obtained from a woman aged 25 to 39 who had recovered from COVID-19. The DNA is as follows: TGTGCCAGCAGCCCCGGCCAGGGGGCGTGGGGCTACACCTTC. It translates as CASSPGQGAWGYTF.